This T cell receptor beta chain was sequenced during a study of blood T cell repertoires in COVID-19. The ends were cut back, 10 bases at V and 0 bases at J, with 16 bases in the middle. Per germline, CDR1 LNHDA and CDR2 SQIVND (reference sequence). This CDR3 is 16 amino acids long. The method was immunoSEQ multiplex PCR; TCRdb's version includes in-frame clones alone and lacks a portion of them. The sample lists under 100,000 clones, 89% seen once, with roughly 8.9% in the top ten. The material sequenced was peripheral blood. The chain has TRBV19 and TRBJ2-6; D gene uncertain. This receptor was taken from a man between 45 and 60 years old with acute or convalescent COVID-19. The CDR3 DNA follows: TGTGCCACTAACGCGGCCCCTAGCTCTGGGGCCAACGTCCTGACTTTC. Protein product: CATNAAPSSGANVLTF.